The next 29 T cell receptor beta chains were all read from a single sample in a study of T-cell memory formation after mild COVID-19. TCRdb passed the 5' RACE reads through MiXCR, listing each CDR3 protein once. Here the sample spans about 350,000 distinct CDR3 sequences, approximately 13% being singletons. The sample comprised PBMCs or a T cell subset sorted from them (not recorded which). The receptor source for this set is a man between 18 and 29 years old who had mild COVID-19 (a few samples of this study predate the infection). Cell type and time point are not known.

As DNA, the CDR3 is TGCAGTGCTAGAGCCGGCAGGGCAAGAACCGGGGAGCTGTTTTTT. This encodes CSARAGRARTGELFF. V and J are TRBV20-1 and TRBJ2-2, with D tentatively TRBD1 (5 bases). The V end lost 1 base, the J end lost 5 bases, and 14 bases lay between the germline ends. Germline CDR1 DFQATT, CDR2 SNEGSKA (reference sequence). CDR3 size: 15 residues.

This chain connects TRBV5-6 to TRBJ1-1; unclear D gene. Germline V gene sequence: CDR1 SGHDT, CDR2 YYEEEE. V was cut by 0 bases and J by 11 bases, with 8 bases left in between. There are 11 residues in the CDR3. The CDR3 reads CASSLGHIAFF. The CDR3 DNA reads TGTGCCAGCAGCTTGGGGCATATCGCTTTCTTT. The complete variable domain, with remaining parts taken from reference TRBV5-6 and TRBJ1-1, reads DAGVTQSPTHLIKTRGQQVTLRCSPKSGHDTVSWYQQALGQGPQFIFQYYEEEERQRGNFPDRFSGHQFPNYSSELNVNALLLGDSALYLCASSLGHIAFFGQGTRLTVV.

This rearrangement joins TRBV4-3 to TRBJ1-3, with 8 bases aligning to TRBD1. Germline lookup yields CDR1 LGHNA and CDR2 YSLEER. V trimming: 4 bases; J trimming: 4 bases; junction bases outside the gene matches: 3. This CDR3 contains 14 residues. CDR3 region: CASSRTGGGNTIYF. The CDR3 nucleotides are TGCGCCAGCAGCCGAACAGGGGGAGGAAACACCATATATTTT.

This clonotype was seen a handful of times. The V call is TRBV9, the J call TRBJ2-7; D may be TRBD1 or TRBD2 (5 bases each). CDR3 size: 15 residues. The V and J ends lost 0 bases and 5 bases respectively, with 15 bases between them. Germline CDR1 reads SGDLS; CDR2 reads YYNGEE. The CDR3: CASSVDGAGRDEQYF. CDR3 nucleotides: TGTGCCAGCAGCGTAGATGGGGCGGGTCGGGACGAGCAGTACTTC.

This chain joins TRBV12-3 or TRBV12-4 and TRBJ1-1, with 8 bases matching TRBD1. The CDR3 sequence is 15 residues long. The junction had 10 bases not matched to a gene; V was cut back by 6 bases and J by 4 bases. CDR3 nucleotides: TGTGCCAGCAGCCCCGGACAGGGCATCGGCACTGAAGCTTTCTTT. This codes for CASSPGQGIGTEAFF.

The gene calls are TRBV3-1 and TRBJ2-5, with 8 bases matching TRBD1. Losses at the gene ends were 0 bases for V and 4 bases for J; bases not matched to a gene: 10. Germline lookup yields CDR1 LGHDT and CDR2 YNNKEL (reference sequence). The CDR3 spans 17 residues. DNA of the CDR3: TGTGCCAGCAGCCAAGATCTGACAGGGGAGGTCGGAGAGACCCAGTACTTC. Amino acid sequence: CASSQDLTGEVGETQYF.

This clonotype was picked up a small number of times. The rearrangement uses TRBV7-2 and TRBJ2-5; no definite D call. Germline CDR1 is SGHTA and CDR2 is FQGNSA. Deletions cut 4 bases from V and 1 base from J, with 10 bases between. The CDR3 is made up of 14 amino acids. CDR3 sequence (DNA): TGTGCCAGCAGCTCCTCCCAAGTCCAAGAGACCCAGTACTTC. Encoded protein: CASSSSQVQETQYF.

The CDR3 DNA reads as TGTGCCAGCAGTTACGGGGGTTTGGTGTCCGGTGAGCAGTTCTTC. As protein: CASSYGGLVSGEQFF. The V call is TRBV6-2 or TRBV6-3, the J call TRBJ2-1; D could derive from TRBD1 or TRBD2 (5 bases each). The CDR3 is 15 residues long. The V gene lost 2 bases and the J gene lost 9 bases, with 17 bases spanning the gap. CDR1 and CDR2 (germline): MNHEY, SVGEGT.

The chain combines TRBV7-9 with TRBJ2-5; 8 positions agree with TRBD1. The junction had 7 bases not matched to a gene; V was cut back by 5 bases and J by 2 bases. CDR1 and CDR2 (germline): SEHNR, FQNEAQ (reference sequence). CDR3 length: 15 amino acids. CDR3 DNA sequence: TGTGCCAGCAGCGGGGGGACAGGATATCAAGAGACCCAGTACTTC. This translates into CASSGGTGYQETQYF.

This clonotype was observed a handful of times. V and J are TRBV5-1 and TRBJ2-1, with 7 bases that match TRBD2. J was trimmed by 3 bases and V by 1 base; bases with no gene match: 4. CDR1 and CDR2 from the germline V gene are SGHRS and YFSETQ. The CDR3 has 15 residues. As DNA, the CDR3 is TGCGCCAGCAGCTTGTCTGCGGGGGTCTACAATGAGCAGTTCTTC. Amino acid sequence: CASSLSAGVYNEQFF.

The V gene is TRBV5-1, the J gene TRBJ2-7, with 7 bases fitting TRBD1. Unmatched junction bases numbered 13, after V lost 4 bases and J lost 6 bases. CDR3 length: 15 residues. CDR1 is SGHRS, CDR2 YFSETQ, per germline. CDR3 loop: CASSPPGLTGVEQYF. CDR3 bases: TGCGCCAGCAGCCCGCCAGGCCTTACAGGGGTCGAGCAGTACTTC.

This clonotype occurred a few times. The V gene is TRBV4-1, the J gene TRBJ2-7; D unresolved. V lost 0 bases and J lost 3, with 12 bases in between. The V gene's germline CDR1 is MGHRA and CDR2 YSYEKL. The CDR3 totals 15 residues. The CDR3 here is CASSQESLTRYEQYF. The CDR3, as DNA: TGCGCCAGCAGCCAAGAATCTTTAACGCGCTACGAGCAGTACTTC.

This clonotype was counted only a few times. V is TRBV30 and J is TRBJ2-3, with 12 bases that match TRBD2. J was trimmed by 1 base and V by 0 bases; bases with no gene match: 11. Germline loops: CDR1 GTSNPN, CDR2 SVGIG (reference sequence). The CDR3 has 19 residues. CDR3 in DNA: TGTGCCTGGAGTGTACCCCGCCTAGCGGGGGGGCCGGGCACAGATACGCAGTATTTT. Translation: CAWSVPRLAGGPGTDTQYF.

This clonotype was seen repeatedly, ten times or more. The V and J genes are TRBV6-2 or TRBV6-3 and TRBJ2-6; D possibly uses TRBD1 or TRBD2 (5 bases each). Trimming took off 2 bases at V and 3 bases at J, with 5 bases between the two ends. The length of the CDR3 is 14 residues. Looked up from germline, CDR1 is MNHEY and CDR2 is SVGEGT. The CDR3 is CASSYGGGANVLTF. The CDR3 DNA sequence: TGTGCCAGCAGTTACGGGGGTGGGGCCAACGTCCTGACTTTC.

This sequence joins TRBV7-2 and TRBJ2-3; D remains ambiguous. The V end lost 4 bases, the J end lost 5 bases, and 16 bases lay between the germline ends. The CDR3 has 15 amino acids. In germline, CDR1 is SGHTA, CDR2 FQGNSA. CDR3 amino acids: CASSSEGPARDTQYF. CDR3 bases: TGTGCCAGCAGCTCCGAAGGCCCGGCTCGAGATACGCAGTATTTT.

The chain combines TRBV7-8 with TRBJ1-5; 8 bases align to TRBD1. CDR1 and CDR2 (germline): SGHVS, FQNEAQ. There are 18 residues in the CDR3. V shed 1 base, J shed 5 bases, and the junction held 13 bases outside the gene matches. CDR3 residues: CASSLVGSSGTGDQPQHF. In DNA, the CDR3 is TGTGCCAGCAGCTTAGTGGGGTCTAGTGGGACAGGTGATCAGCCCCAGCATTTT. The complete variable domain, with remaining parts taken from reference TRBV7-8 and TRBJ1-5, reads GAGVSQSPRYKVAKRGQDVALRCDPISGHVSLFWYQQALGQGPEFLTYFQNEAQLDKSGLPSDRFFAERPEGSVSTLKIQRTQQEDSAVYLCASSLVGSSGTGDQPQHFGDGTRLSIL.

This clonotype was counted many times. The V gene is TRBV20-1, the J gene TRBJ2-7; D possibly corresponds to TRBD1 (8 bases). The CDR3 runs 13 residues. From germline, CDR1 is DFQATT and CDR2 SNEGSKA (reference sequence). Trimming left V 6 bases short and J 5 bases short, with 17 bases between. CDR3 sequence: CSAETGEGDEQYF. The CDR3 nucleotides are TGCAGTGCCGAGACAGGGGAGGGGGACGAGCAGTACTTC.

This clonotype was observed at least ten times. The chain is built from TRBV27 and TRBJ1-6; D call uncertain. The germline V gene encodes CDR1 MNHEY and CDR2 SMNVEV (reference sequence). This CDR3 has 12 amino acids. V lost 2 bases, J lost 13 bases, and 9 bases lay in between. CDR3 bases: TGTGCCAGCAGTTTAGGAGGGCGGCCCCTCCACTTT. Its translation is CASSLGGRPLHF.

This clonotype appeared a few times. The chain joins TRBV5-1 to TRBJ2-5, with 7 nucleotides matching TRBD2. This CDR3 is built from 14 residues. J was trimmed by 5 bases and V by 5 bases; bases with no gene match: 9. Per the germline V gene, CDR1 is SGHRS and CDR2 is YFSETQ. The CDR3 nucleotides read TGCGCCAGCAGTGTCGCGGGGGTTTGGGAGACCCAGTACTTC. This codes for CASSVAGVWETQYF.

The J gene is TRBJ2-2, the V gene TRBV4-3, with 9 bases aligning to TRBD1. CDR3 length equals 16 residues. Looked up from germline, CDR1 is LGHNA and CDR2 is YSLEER. V lost 1 base, J lost 7 bases, and 7 bases stayed unmatched. The CDR3 DNA sequence: TGCGCCAGCAGCCAAGGCTGGACAGGGGCGGACGGGGAGCTGTTTTTT. Its protein product is CASSQGWTGADGELFF.

This clonotype was detected many times. This chain connects TRBV6-1 to TRBJ2-5; 8 bases are a match to TRBD2. This CDR3 has 15 amino acids. Germline V lookup: CDR1 MNHNS, CDR2 SASEGT. The junction had 5 bases not matched to a gene; V was cut back by 1 base and J by 4 bases. The CDR3, as DNA: TGTGCCAGCAGTGAAGGCCCCGGGAGGGGAGAGACCCAGTACTTC. It is translated as CASSEGPGRGETQYF.

There are many counts of this clonotype. The chain is built from TRBV20-1 and TRBJ1-5; TRBD1 might be the D (5 bases). Germline V gene sequence: CDR1 DFQATT, CDR2 SNEGSKA (reference sequence). Between the trimmed V and J ends, which lost 0 bases and 2 bases, there was a span of 11 bases. The CDR3 extends over 15 amino acids. In DNA, the CDR3 is TGCAGTGCTAGAGATGAAGGGGCGGGCAATCAGCCCCAGCATTTT. It encodes CSARDEGAGNQPQHF.

The J gene is TRBJ1-2, the V gene TRBV20-1, with 7 bases identical to TRBD1. Per germline, CDR1 DFQATT and CDR2 SNEGSKA (reference sequence). V shed 0 bases, J shed 1 base, and the junction held 8 bases outside the gene matches. CDR3 length: 16 amino acids. In DNA form, the CDR3 reads TGCAGTGCTAGAGAGACAGGGAGGGGACTTAACTATGGCTACACCTTC. Its protein is CSARETGRGLNYGYTF.

This clonotype was recorded at least ten times. This sequence joins TRBV30 and TRBJ2-3; perhaps TRBD1 as D (6 bases). Trimming removed 8 bases from V and 9 bases from J, with 15 bases in between. Germline assignment: CDR1 GTSNPN and CDR2 SVGIG (reference sequence). This CDR3 contains 11 residues. The CDR3 DNA reads as TGTGCCGGGGACACCCGGCGGACGCAGTATTTT. This sequence encodes CAGDTRRTQYF.

This clonotype occurred a few times. The rearrangement uses TRBV4-2 and TRBJ1-1; D remains ambiguous. The CDR3 spans 13 residues. CDR1 and CDR2 (germline): LGHNA, YNFKEQ. V lost 1 base to trimming and J lost 4 bases, with 7 bases between them. This CDR3 reads CASSQGFGTEAFF. The CDR3 DNA is TGTGCCAGCAGCCAAGGCTTCGGCACTGAAGCTTTCTTT.

V usage is TRBV20-1 and J usage is TRBJ2-3; 9 bases fit TRBD2. Per the germline V gene, CDR1 is DFQATT and CDR2 is SNEGSKA (reference sequence). The CDR3 sequence is 18 residues long. V lost 3 bases and J lost 0; bases outside the gene matches: 13. The CDR3 loop reads CSARDSRTGLASTDTQYF. The CDR3 DNA is TGCAGTGCTAGGGACTCTCGAACGGGACTAGCAAGCACAGATACGCAGTATTTT.

This clonotype showed up just a few times. V gene TRBV20-1 combines with J gene TRBJ2-1; TRBD2 matches at 10 bases. The germline gives CDR1 DFQATT, CDR2 SNEGSKA (reference sequence). CDR3 length equals 14 residues. The junction had 7 bases not matched to a gene; V was cut back by 3 bases and J by 8 bases. The CDR3: CSARSLAGDYEQFF. DNA for the CDR3: TGCAGTGCTAGGAGTCTAGCGGGGGATTATGAGCAGTTCTTC.

V is TRBV30 and J is TRBJ2-4; D remains unclear. V lost 2 bases to trimming and J lost 0 bases, with 8 bases between them. CDR1 and CDR2 from the germline V gene are GTSNPN and SVGIG (reference sequence). The CDR3 is 14 residues long. The CDR3 region is CAWSPYIAKNIQYF. The CDR3 bases are TGTGCCTGGAGTCCCTACATAGCCAAAAACATTCAGTACTTC.

This clonotype has just a few counts. This rearrangement joins TRBV5-4 to TRBJ2-5; 10 bases are shared with TRBD2. The CDR3 contains 16 residues. Germline V gives CDR1 SGHNT, CDR2 YYREEE (reference sequence). The V and J ends lost 4 bases and 4 bases, in that order; junction bases with no gene match: 10. The CDR3: CASSDFGTSDGETQYF. The DNA for the CDR3 is TGTGCCAGCAGCGACTTTGGGACTAGCGATGGAGAGACCCAGTACTTC.